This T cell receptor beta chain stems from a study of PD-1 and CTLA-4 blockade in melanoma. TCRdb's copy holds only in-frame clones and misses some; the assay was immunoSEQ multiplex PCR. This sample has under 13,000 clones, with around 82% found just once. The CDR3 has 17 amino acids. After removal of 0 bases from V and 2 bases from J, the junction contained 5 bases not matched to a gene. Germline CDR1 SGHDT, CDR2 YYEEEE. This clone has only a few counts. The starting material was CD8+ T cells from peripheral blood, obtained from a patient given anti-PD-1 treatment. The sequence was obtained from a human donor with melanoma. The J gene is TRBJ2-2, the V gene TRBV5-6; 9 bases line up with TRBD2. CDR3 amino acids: CASSLVGLATNTGELFF. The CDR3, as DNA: TGTGCCAGCAGCTTGGTCGGACTAGCGACCAACACCGGGGAGCTGTTTTTT.